These 16 T cell receptor beta chains were sequenced from one sample in a study of blood T cells in healthy people across ages. For the second PCR, which ran for 7 to 11 cycles, a sample-barcoded 5' primer and a J-beta primer mix were used. TCRdb redid the calling of the 5' RACE reads with MiXCR, one entry per CDR3 protein. The sample carries hundreds of thousands of distinct CDR3 sequences, about 21% recorded once. Sequences were obtained from blood. All receptors derive from a man between 65 and 85 years old in good health.

The chain is built from TRBV6-6 and TRBJ1-5; TRBD1 is a possible D gene (5 bases). CDR1 and CDR2 (germline): MNHNY, SVGAGI (reference sequence). The CDR3 runs 16 residues. With 0 bases removed from V and 0 bases from J, the gap between germline ends came to 9 bases. The CDR3 loop is CASSYSQGYSNQPQHF. CDR3 in DNA: TGTGCCAGCAGTTACTCCCAGGGCTATAGCAATCAGCCCCAGCATTTT.

To note about this clonotype: The junction departs from the called germline gene at one end, perhaps through a read error. The chain carries TRBV6-2 or TRBV6-3 and TRBJ1-1; D gene ambiguous. The CDR3 covers 13 residues. CDR1 and CDR2 (germline): MNHEY, SVGEGT. CDR3 DNA sequence: TGTGCCAGCAGCTCCACAGAGAACACTGAAGCTTCCTTT. Translation gives CASSSTENTEASF.

This clonotype showed up just a few times. V and J are TRBV28 and TRBJ2-7, with 9 nucleotides matching TRBD1. V shed 7 bases, J shed 6 bases, and the junction held 7 bases outside the gene matches. CDR1 is MDHEN and CDR2 is SYDVKM in the germline V gene. The CDR3 spans 13 residues. The CDR3 coding sequence is TGTGCCAGCACCGGGACAGGGCTCTCCGAGCAGTACTTC. It codes for CASTGTGLSEQYF.

This clonotype showed up just a few times. The chain joins TRBV28 to TRBJ2-5; D ambiguous. The J call may be mistaken, given a closer DNA end match to TRBJ2-7. The CDR3 consists of 14 residues. The germline CDR1 and CDR2 sequences are MDHEN and SYDVKM. The CDR3 region has the DNA TGTGCCAGCAGTTTCGGTGAAGAGGCCATCGAGCAGTACTTC. This gives the protein CASSFGEEAIEQYF.

This clonotype turned up a few times. This may stem from a read error, because a much larger clone lies one nucleotide away. This chain links TRBV7-3 with TRBJ2-3; 9 nucleotides match TRBD2. The CDR3 covers 15 residues. Germline CDR1 is SGHTA and CDR2 is FQGTGA. CDR3 DNA sequence: TGTGCCAGCAGCATAACTAGCGGGAGCACAGATACGCAGTATTTT. It is translated as CASSITSGSTDTQYF.

CDR3 amino acids: CASSLPGDGPYNEQFF. The DNA of the CDR3 is TGCGCCAGCAGCTTACCAGGGGATGGACCCTACAATGAGCAGTTCTTC. The chain is built from TRBV5-1 and TRBJ2-1; possible D gene TRBD1, 6 bases. CDR3 length: 16 residues. Trimming removed 2 bases from V and 2 bases from J, with 14 bases in between. Germline CDR1 reads SGHRS; CDR2 reads YFSETQ.

The table lists this clonotype with a few counts. The chain links TRBV20-1 to TRBJ1-2; 9 bases are shared with TRBD1. The germline V gene encodes CDR1 DFQATT and CDR2 SNEGSKA (reference sequence). V gave up 5 bases and J gave up 4 bases; unmatched junction bases: 8. The length of the CDR3 is 14 residues. The CDR3 DNA is TGCAGTGCTGTCCGGGACAGGGAGCTCTATGGCTACACCTTC. As protein: CSAVRDRELYGYTF.

This sequence joins TRBV20-1 and TRBJ2-3; TRBD2 matches 14 bases. V was pared by 0 bases and J by 2 bases, with 10 bases of the junction left unmatched. Germline V lookup: CDR1 DFQATT, CDR2 SNEGSKA (reference sequence). The CDR3 is made up of 19 amino acids. CDR3 sequence (DNA): TGCAGTGCTAGAGATTTGACGGGACTAGCGGGGGAGTACACAGATACGCAGTATTTT. Translating gives CSARDLTGLAGEYTDTQYF.

The V and J genes are TRBV29-1 and TRBJ1-6, with 7 bases identical to TRBD1. V shed 6 bases, J shed 5 bases, and the junction held 7 bases outside the gene matches. This CDR3 is 14 amino acids long. CDR1 is SQVTM and CDR2 is ANQGSEA in the germline V gene. The CDR3 loop reads CSVKQGWNNSPLHF. CDR3 sequence (DNA): TGCAGCGTAAAACAGGGGTGGAATAATTCACCCCTCCACTTT.

This chain joins TRBV7-9 and TRBJ2-1, with unresolved D. V dropped 5 bases and J dropped 2 bases, with 13 bases sitting between them. The CDR3 contains 15 residues. CDR1 and CDR2 (germline): SEHNR, FQNEAQ (reference sequence). DNA for the CDR3: TGTGCCAGCAGCGCTCGACGGGCAACCTACAATGAGCAGTTCTTC. This gives the protein CASSARRATYNEQFF.

Many counts were recorded for this clonotype. At one of its ends the junction is not consistent with the germline gene, which may arise from a read error. This chain joins TRBV3-1 and TRBJ2-7, with 9 bases matching TRBD2. The CDR3 loop spans 16 amino acids. Germline CDR1 LGHDT, CDR2 YNNKEL (reference sequence). The CDR3 loop is CASSKEPSGRLNEQYF. CDR3 sequence (DNA): TGTGCCAGCAGCAAAGAACCGAGCGGGAGGCTAAACGAGCAGTACTTC.

The chain is built from TRBV20-1 and TRBJ2-7, with D maybe TRBD1 (8 bases). The germline V and J ends were trimmed by 3 bases and 6 bases, with 33 bases remaining between them. This CDR3 has 19 amino acids. CDR1 is DFQATT, CDR2 SNEGSKA, per germline (reference sequence). CDR3 loop: CSARDRAFGGSPRRSEQYF. The DNA for the CDR3 is TGCAGTGCTAGGGACAGGGCGTTTGGCGGGAGTCCCAGGCGTTCCGAGCAGTACTTC.

This clonotype was observed a few times. V gene TRBV20-1 combines with J gene TRBJ2-1, with TRBD2 matching 12 bases. CDR3 length equals 15 residues. CDR1 is DFQATT, CDR2 SNEGSKA, per germline (reference sequence). V trimming: 5 bases; J trimming: 7 bases; junction bases outside the gene matches: 9. The CDR3 nucleotides are TGCAGTGCTTCATCGACTAGCGGGAGCCGGAATGAGCAGTTCTTC. Its translation: CSASSTSGSRNEQFF.

At least ten counts were recorded for this clonotype. V gene TRBV18 combines with J gene TRBJ2-5; D is unclear. From germline, CDR1 is KGHSH and CDR2 LQKENI. The CDR3 contains 13 residues. V lost 3 bases, J lost 0 bases, and 5 bases lay in between. The chain's CDR3 is CASSPGYQETQYF. In nucleotides, the CDR3 is TGTGCCAGCTCACCGGGGTACCAAGAGACCCAGTACTTC.

The V gene is TRBV4-1, the J gene TRBJ2-1; D unresolved. Germline assignment: CDR1 MGHRA and CDR2 YSYEKL. There are 12 residues in the CDR3. V was pared by 0 bases and J by 13 bases, with 10 bases between. The CDR3 DNA follows: TGCGCCAGCAGCCAAGATTCACGGGCCCAGTTCTTC. It specifies CASSQDSRAQFF.

The chain employs TRBV7-9 and TRBJ2-1; no reliable D call. The CDR3 is 12 amino acids. Trimming took off 7 bases at V and 7 bases at J, with 11 bases between the two ends. In germline, CDR1 is SEHNR, CDR2 FQNEAQ (reference sequence). The CDR3 protein is CASKRDVNEQFF. The CDR3 nucleotides read TGTGCCAGCAAACGTGATGTGAATGAGCAGTTCTTC.